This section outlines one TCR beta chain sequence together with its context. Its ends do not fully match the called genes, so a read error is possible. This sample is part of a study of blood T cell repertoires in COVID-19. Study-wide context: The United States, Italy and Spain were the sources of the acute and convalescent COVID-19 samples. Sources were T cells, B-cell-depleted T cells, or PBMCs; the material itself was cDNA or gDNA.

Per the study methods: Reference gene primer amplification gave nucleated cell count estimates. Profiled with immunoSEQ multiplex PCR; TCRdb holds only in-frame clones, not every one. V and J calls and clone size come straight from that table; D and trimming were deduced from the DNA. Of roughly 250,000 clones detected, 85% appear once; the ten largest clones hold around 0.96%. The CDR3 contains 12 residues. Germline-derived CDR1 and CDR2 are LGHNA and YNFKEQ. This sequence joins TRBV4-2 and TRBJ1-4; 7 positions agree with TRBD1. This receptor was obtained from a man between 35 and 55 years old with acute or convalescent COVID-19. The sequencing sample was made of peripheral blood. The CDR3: CASSGGGGTKIF. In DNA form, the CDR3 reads TGTGCCAGCAGCGGAGGGGGCGGGACAAAGATTTTT.